This T cell receptor (beta chain) was obtained from a study of shared clonotypes between healthy human individuals. The wider study: Donors had three CD4 naive, three CD4 memory, two CD8 naive and one CD8 memory plate apiece.

CD45RO-negative CD8 cells positively selected for CCR7 made up the naive population, which excluded terminally differentiated effector memory CD45RA+ cells. Sorted-subset replicate PCR reactions were performed with approximately 200 ng DNA, corresponding to about 30,000 T cell genomes. Using immunoSEQ multiplex PCR, the repertoire was profiled, and TCRdb retains in-frame clones only, with some absent. The sample yields millions of clones, just over 90% seen once. The germline V gene encodes CDR1 MNHEY and CDR2 SMNVEV (reference sequence). The V gene lost 5 bases and the J gene lost 2 bases, with 13 bases spanning the gap. The CDR3 length is 15 residues. This clone was seen only a few times.

The sequencing input was naive CD8+ T cells from PBMCs. The chain is built from TRBV27 and TRBJ2-1; a weak D match, TRBD2 (6 bases). This receptor was identified in a man aged 18-30 years in good health. Some clones in this sample may be carry-over from other donors' samples. For the CDR3, the DNA is TGTGCCAGCAGTCATCTAGCGCGTACCTACAATGAGCAGTTCTTC. This gives the protein CASSHLARTYNEQFF.